This TCR beta chain was found in a study of OX40 agonist ivuxolimab in advanced cancers. Repertoires were generated with immunoSEQ multiplex PCR, while TCRdb's copy carries only in-frame clones and drops some. This sample has around 88,000 clones, with 92% found just once. From germline, CDR1 is GTSNPN and CDR2 SVGIG (reference sequence). The V end lost 3 bases, the J end lost 5 bases, and 16 bases lay between the germline ends. CDR3 length: 15 residues. This chain uses TRBV30 with TRBJ2-2; D might be TRBD2 (6 bases). This material consisted of CD4+ or CD8+ T cells sorted from blood, taken in a trial of the OX40 agonist ivuxolimab. The receptor was derived from an adult with an advanced solid tumor such as melanoma, head and neck, liver or kidney cancer. CDR3 coding DNA: TGTGCCTGGAGCGGGGACTCCTCGGGGACCGGGGAGCTGTTTTTT. This gives the protein CAWSGDSSGTGELFF.